Listed below are T cell receptor beta chains from one sample, sequenced in a study of cytomegalovirus exposure and HLA in healthy donors. Some clones are missing from TCRdb's copy, which holds only in-frame ones; the method was immunoSEQ multiplex PCR. The sample has 100,000 to 150,000 clones; 94% are singletons. The specimen was PBMCs. Receptor source: a woman aged 18-29 years in good health and CMV-seronegative. CDR3s include the opening cysteine and the closing phenylalanine or tryptophan. The order of the fields is D gene, V gene, J gene, clone size, CDR3 protein, CDR3 DNA. The D gene is left open where the match is weak. Only some rows state a clone size, as once, few, many or a class for expanded clones.

d_call: .
v_call: TRBV28
j_call: TRBJ2-7
clone_size: .
cdr3_aa: CASSSMAGYAYEQYF
cdr3_nt: TGTGCCAGCAGTTCGATGGCAGGGTATGCCTACGAGCAGTACTTC

d_call: TRBD2
v_call: TRBV27
j_call: TRBJ2-2
clone_size: .
cdr3_aa: CASSWRQGKLAGGTGELFF
cdr3_nt: TGTGCCAGCAGTTGGAGGCAGGGGAAGCTAGCGGGAGGCACCGGGGAGCTGTTTTTT

d_call: TRBD1
v_call: TRBV10-3
j_call: TRBJ2-1
clone_size: .
cdr3_aa: CAISEDRDYNEQFF
cdr3_nt: TGTGCCATCAGTGAGGACAGGGACTACAATGAGCAGTTCTTC

d_call: .
v_call: TRBV7-9
j_call: TRBJ2-3
clone_size: .
cdr3_aa: CASSLQSGETGYTQYF
cdr3_nt: TGTGCCAGCAGCCTCCAATCAGGGGAGACGGGCTATACGCAGTATTTT

d_call: .
v_call: TRBV7-9
j_call: TRBJ1-6
clone_size: .
cdr3_aa: CASRSNGQISPLHF
cdr3_nt: TGTGCCAGCAGGTCAAACGGACAGATTTCACCCCTCCACTTT

d_call: .
v_call: TRBV15
j_call: TRBJ2-7
clone_size: .
cdr3_aa: CATSREGGTAYEQYF
cdr3_nt: TGTGCCACCAGCAGAGAGGGCGGGACGGCCTACGAGCAGTACTTC

d_call: TRBD1
v_call: TRBV5-1
j_call: TRBJ2-7
clone_size: .
cdr3_aa: CASSLGTGTYEQYF
cdr3_nt: TGCGCCAGCAGCTTGGGGACAGGGACTTACGAGCAGTACTTC

d_call: TRBD1
v_call: TRBV4-1
j_call: TRBJ2-5
clone_size: .
cdr3_aa: CASSPRQGGKETQYF
cdr3_nt: TGCGCCAGCAGCCCCCGACAGGGCGGAAAAGAGACCCAGTACTTC

d_call: .
v_call: TRBV6-1
j_call: TRBJ1-1
clone_size: .
cdr3_aa: CASSEVGEGASEAFF
cdr3_nt: TGTGCCAGCAGTGAAGTGGGCGAAGGGGCCAGTGAAGCTTTCTTT

d_call: TRBD2
v_call: TRBV7-3
j_call: TRBJ2-2
clone_size: .
cdr3_aa: CASSPVTGGGAPGELFF
cdr3_nt: TGTGCCAGCAGCCCCGTTACCGGCGGGGGGGCGCCCGGGGAGCTGTTTTTT

d_call: TRBD1
v_call: TRBV5-4
j_call: TRBJ2-7
clone_size: .
cdr3_aa: CASSDAGTAYEQYF
cdr3_nt: TGTGCCAGCAGCGACGCCGGGACAGCCTACGAGCAGTACTTC

d_call: .
v_call: TRBV10-3
j_call: TRBJ1-5
clone_size: .
cdr3_aa: CAISAGQASNQPQHF
cdr3_nt: TGTGCCATCAGTGCAGGACAAGCTAGCAATCAGCCCCAGCATTTT

d_call: TRBD1
v_call: TRBV25-1
j_call: TRBJ2-1
clone_size: .
cdr3_aa: CASGKGQYNEQFF
cdr3_nt: TGTGCCAGCGGTAAGGGACAGTACAATGAGCAGTTCTTC

d_call: .
v_call: TRBV4-1
j_call: TRBJ2-5
clone_size: .
cdr3_aa: CASSPDWEKTQYF
cdr3_nt: TGCGCCAGCAGCCCGGACTGGGAGAAGACCCAGTACTTC

d_call: .
v_call: TRBV5-4
j_call: TRBJ2-5
clone_size: .
cdr3_aa: CASSLEAAETQYF
cdr3_nt: TGTGCCAGCAGCTTGGAGGCAGCGGAGACCCAGTACTTC

d_call: TRBD1
v_call: TRBV5-1
j_call: TRBJ1-1
clone_size: .
cdr3_aa: CASSLLTGRTEAFF
cdr3_nt: TGCGCCAGCAGCTTGTTGACAGGGCGAACTGAAGCTTTCTTT

d_call: TRBD1
v_call: TRBV6-1
j_call: TRBJ1-5
clone_size: .
cdr3_aa: CASSGGRQGQQPQHF
cdr3_nt: TGTGCCAGCAGTGGGGGCAGACAGGGCCAACAGCCCCAGCATTTT

d_call: TRBD2
v_call: TRBV2
j_call: TRBJ2-1
clone_size: .
cdr3_aa: CASSAGPGLQFF
cdr3_nt: TGTGCCAGCTCAGCGGGACCTGGCCTTCAGTTCTTC

d_call: .
v_call: TRBV9
j_call: TRBJ2-5
clone_size: few
cdr3_aa: CASSGGQWETQYF
cdr3_nt: TGTGCCAGCAGCGGGGGGCAATGGGAGACCCAGTACTTC

d_call: .
v_call: TRBV6-5
j_call: TRBJ1-6
clone_size: .
cdr3_aa: CASSYQDSLNSPLHF
cdr3_nt: TGTGCCAGCAGTTACCAGGACAGCCTTAATTCACCCCTCCACTTT

d_call: .
v_call: TRBV6-5
j_call: TRBJ2-5
clone_size: .
cdr3_aa: CASSYFSPGETQYF
cdr3_nt: TGTGCCAGCAGTTACTTCAGTCCGGGGGAGACCCAGTACTTC

d_call: TRBD1
v_call: TRBV10-3
j_call: TRBJ1-4
clone_size: .
cdr3_aa: CAISADRGQLGEKLFF
cdr3_nt: TGTGCCATCAGTGCTGACAGGGGGCAATTGGGTGAAAAACTGTTTTTT

d_call: .
v_call: TRBV28
j_call: TRBJ1-1
clone_size: .
cdr3_aa: CASSTWGQGDTEAFF
cdr3_nt: TGTGCCAGCAGTACCTGGGGTCAGGGCGACACTGAAGCTTTCTTT

d_call: .
v_call: TRBV20-1
j_call: TRBJ1-4
clone_size: .
cdr3_aa: CSAVIYEKLFF
cdr3_nt: TGCAGTGCCGTAATCTATGAAAAACTGTTTTTT

d_call: TRBD2
v_call: TRBV5-1
j_call: TRBJ2-7
clone_size: many
cdr3_aa: CASSGGTTYEQYF
cdr3_nt: TGCGCCAGCAGCGGCGGGACTACCTACGAGCAGTACTTC

d_call: .
v_call: TRBV21-1
j_call: TRBJ2-3
clone_size: .
cdr3_aa: CASSKREFNGARTSGSTDTQYF
cdr3_nt: TGTGCCAGCAGCAAACGGGAATTCAACGGAGCTAGGACTAGCGGGAGCACAGATACGCAGTATTTT

d_call: TRBD1
v_call: TRBV30
j_call: TRBJ1-1
clone_size: .
cdr3_aa: CAWSVRTGSEAFF
cdr3_nt: TGTGCCTGGAGTGTCCGGACAGGGTCGGAAGCTTTCTTT

d_call: .
v_call: TRBV28
j_call: TRBJ1-5
clone_size: .
cdr3_aa: CASRPRRIEPQHF
cdr3_nt: TGTGCCAGCAGGCCACGGAGAATTGAGCCCCAGCATTTT

d_call: .
v_call: TRBV28
j_call: TRBJ1-5
clone_size: .
cdr3_aa: CASRPPPGQGQPQHF
cdr3_nt: TGTGCCAGCAGACCCCCCCCAGGGCAGGGTCAGCCCCAGCATTTT

d_call: .
v_call: TRBV28
j_call: TRBJ1-2
clone_size: .
cdr3_aa: CASNRPTGGDGYTF
cdr3_nt: TGTGCCAGCAACCGGCCGACCGGGGGAGATGGCTACACCTTC

d_call: .
v_call: TRBV5-1
j_call: TRBJ1-4
clone_size: .
cdr3_aa: CASSLGSGNEKLFF
cdr3_nt: TGCGCCAGCAGCTTGGGCTCGGGAAATGAAAAACTGTTTTTT

d_call: TRBD1
v_call: TRBV15
j_call: TRBJ1-4
clone_size: .
cdr3_aa: CATSRPQTDRGKEKLFF
cdr3_nt: TGTGCCACCAGCAGGCCCCAGACAGACAGGGGCAAGGAAAAACTGTTTTTT

d_call: TRBD1
v_call: TRBV6-1
j_call: TRBJ1-2
clone_size: .
cdr3_aa: CASSEVRATTGYGYTF
cdr3_nt: TGTGCCAGCAGTGAAGTTAGGGCGACGACAGGGTATGGCTACACCTTC

d_call: .
v_call: TRBV21-1
j_call: TRBJ2-1
clone_size: .
cdr3_aa: CASNPLAGTYNEQFF
cdr3_nt: TGTGCCAGCAACCCGTTAGCGGGGACTTACAATGAGCAGTTCTTC

d_call: TRBD2
v_call: TRBV11-2
j_call: TRBJ2-7
clone_size: .
cdr3_aa: CASSLGTSGINEQYF
cdr3_nt: TGTGCCAGCAGCTTGGGGACTAGCGGGATCAACGAGCAGTACTTC

d_call: TRBD1
v_call: TRBV9
j_call: TRBJ1-2
clone_size: .
cdr3_aa: CASSERDRGQNGYTF
cdr3_nt: TGTGCCAGCAGCGAGAGGGACAGGGGGCAGAATGGCTACACCTTC

d_call: .
v_call: TRBV5-1
j_call: TRBJ1-2
clone_size: .
cdr3_aa: CASRAGAQTPLFYGYTF
cdr3_nt: TGCGCCAGCAGGGCTGGGGCCCAAACACCGCTATTCTATGGCTACACCTTC

d_call: TRBD1
v_call: TRBV5-1
j_call: TRBJ2-5
clone_size: .
cdr3_aa: CASTRGTGYQETQYF
cdr3_nt: TGCGCCAGCACCCGGGGGACAGGGTACCAAGAGACCCAGTACTTC

d_call: TRBD1
v_call: TRBV9
j_call: TRBJ2-7
clone_size: .
cdr3_aa: CASSPNQGQNSYEQYF
cdr3_nt: TGTGCCAGCAGCCCGAACCAGGGACAGAACTCCTACGAGCAGTACTTC

d_call: .
v_call: TRBV6-4
j_call: TRBJ1-5
clone_size: .
cdr3_aa: CASDRPESNRPQHF
cdr3_nt: TGTGCCAGCGACAGGCCGGAAAGTAATCGGCCCCAGCATTTT

d_call: .
v_call: TRBV6-6
j_call: TRBJ1-1
clone_size: .
cdr3_aa: CASSSLLEDTEAFF
cdr3_nt: TGTGCCAGCAGTTCCTTACTTGAGGACACTGAAGCTTTCTTT

d_call: .
v_call: TRBV10-3
j_call: TRBJ2-7
clone_size: .
cdr3_aa: CAISASYEQYF
cdr3_nt: TGTGCCATCAGTGCGAGCTACGAGCAGTACTTC

d_call: .
v_call: TRBV4-1
j_call: TRBJ1-2
clone_size: once
cdr3_aa: CASSQPVASNYGYTF
cdr3_nt: TGCGCCAGCAGCCAACCAGTGGCATCTAACTATGGCTACACCTTC

d_call: .
v_call: TRBV18
j_call: TRBJ2-1
clone_size: .
cdr3_aa: CASSPLVGEYNEQFF
cdr3_nt: TGTGCCAGCTCACCACTCGTCGGAGAGTACAATGAGCAGTTCTTC

d_call: .
v_call: TRBV6-5
j_call: TRBJ1-4
clone_size: once
cdr3_aa: CASSVRGDEKLFF
cdr3_nt: TGTGCCAGCTCCGTACGGGGGGATGAAAAACTGTTTTTT

d_call: .
v_call: TRBV4-2
j_call: TRBJ2-7
clone_size: .
cdr3_aa: CASSQDGVYVYEQYF
cdr3_nt: TGTGCCAGCAGCCAAGACGGAGTGTATGTATACGAGCAGTACTTC

d_call: .
v_call: TRBV6-1
j_call: TRBJ1-2
clone_size: .
cdr3_aa: CASSEANGAPYGYTF
cdr3_nt: TGTGCCAGCAGTGAAGCAAATGGGGCCCCTTATGGCTACACCTTC

d_call: .
v_call: TRBV5-1
j_call: TRBJ2-5
clone_size: .
cdr3_aa: CASSLATGGETQYF
cdr3_nt: TGCGCCAGCAGCTTGGCGACAGGCGGAGAGACCCAGTACTTC

d_call: .
v_call: TRBV20-1
j_call: TRBJ1-4
clone_size: .
cdr3_aa: CSAENKEKLFF
cdr3_nt: TGCAGTGCTGAAAACAAAGAAAAACTGTTTTTT

d_call: .
v_call: TRBV21-1
j_call: TRBJ1-3
clone_size: .
cdr3_aa: CASSKGNGTGRNTIYF
cdr3_nt: TGTGCCAGCAGCAAAGGTAACGGGACAGGGAGGAACACCATATATTTT

d_call: TRBD2
v_call: TRBV7-2
j_call: TRBJ2-7
clone_size: once
cdr3_aa: CASSSPTSGEQYF
cdr3_nt: TGTGCCAGCAGCTCCCCCACTAGCGGGGAGCAGTACTTC

d_call: TRBD1
v_call: TRBV6-5
j_call: TRBJ2-1
clone_size: .
cdr3_aa: CASSSETGVSYNEQFF
cdr3_nt: TGTGCCAGCAGTTCAGAGACAGGGGTGTCCTACAATGAGCAGTTCTTC

d_call: .
v_call: TRBV19
j_call: TRBJ2-7
clone_size: .
cdr3_aa: CASSMRILYEQYF
cdr3_nt: TGTGCCAGTAGTATGCGGATCCTCTACGAGCAGTACTTC

d_call: TRBD1
v_call: TRBV2
j_call: TRBJ2-1
clone_size: .
cdr3_aa: CASSELGQGYNEQFF
cdr3_nt: TGTGCCAGCAGTGAATTGGGACAGGGCTACAATGAGCAGTTCTTC

d_call: TRBD2
v_call: TRBV28
j_call: TRBJ2-1
clone_size: .
cdr3_aa: CASSPPGTSGAVEQFF
cdr3_nt: TGTGCCAGCAGCCCACCCGGGACTAGCGGGGCGGTCGAGCAGTTCTTC

d_call: TRBD1
v_call: TRBV15
j_call: TRBJ1-2
clone_size: .
cdr3_aa: CATSRTGDGYTF
cdr3_nt: TGTGCCACCAGCCGCACAGGGGATGGCTACACCTTC

d_call: .
v_call: TRBV28
j_call: TRBJ1-5
clone_size: .
cdr3_aa: CASSLAGGQPQHF
cdr3_nt: TGTGCCAGCAGTTTAGCAGGAGGTCAGCCCCAGCATTTT